This T cell receptor (beta chain) originates from a study of blood T cell repertoires in COVID-19. The overall study: The study drew acute and convalescent COVID-19 samples from the United States, Italy and Spain. Sources were T cells, B-cell-depleted T cells, or PBMCs; the material itself was cDNA or gDNA.

Trimming cost V 6 bases and J 4 bases, with 14 bases left between them. From germline, CDR1 is SGDLS and CDR2 YYNGEE. This CDR3 region has 15 residues. As processed by the authors: Amplified reference gene primers provided the basis for estimating nucleated cell counts. Using immunoSEQ multiplex PCR, the repertoire was profiled, and TCRdb retains in-frame clones only, with some absent. V and J calls and clone size follow that table, whereas D and trimming were derived from the DNA. The sample consists of about 240,000 clones, about 82% of them appearing once. The sequence came from an elderly man with acute or convalescent COVID-19. This chain connects TRBV9 to TRBJ2-6; a weak D match, TRBD1 (6 bases). Sequenced input: peripheral blood. The CDR3, as DNA: TGTGCCAGCACCTCAGGGGCAGGAGGGGCCAACGTCCTGACTTTC. Amino acids: CASTSGAGGANVLTF.